This is a list of T cell receptor beta chains from one sample in a study of CD8 T cells in Susac syndrome. TCRdb fed the immunoSEQ multiplex PCR reads into MiXCR, producing one record per CDR3 protein. Among fewer than 200,000 distinct CDR3 sequences listed, 85% to 95% were seen once. The sequenced sample consisted of CD8+ T cells from PBMCs. The receptors stem from a human donor with multiple sclerosis. Each CDR3 is given with its conserved first and last residue.

j_gene	v_gene	CDR3aa
TRBJ2-2	TRBV25-1	CASSGVLQRTGELFF
TRBJ2-5	TRBV25-1	CASRFGGGRGETQYF
TRBJ1-2	TRBV29-1	CSVDVAGYGYTF
TRBJ2-1	TRBV24-1	CATSDLGTGTFF
TRBJ1-2	TRBV23-1	CASSRFPGRDRLFYGNGYTF
TRBJ2-5	TRBV6-5	CASSYSPTGSQYF
TRBJ1-2	TRBV9	CASSAGQGSHYGYTF
TRBJ2-7	TRBV3-1	CASSQDGGIAREQYF
TRBJ2-7	TRBV30	CAWGQSSTYEQYF
TRBJ1-1	TRBV13	CASSPSYGPTEAFF
TRBJ2-2	TRBV11-3	CASSLDLWGQENTGELFF
TRBJ2-1	TRBV7-3	CASSLGTGTNEQFF
TRBJ1-5	TRBV4-1	CASSQRQREDQPQHF
TRBJ2-3	TRBV20-1	CSAKPGLAGVDTQYF
TRBJ2-2	TRBV5-4	CASSLFRGSTGELFF
TRBJ1-2	TRBV7-9	CASQRGALTTPYGYTF
TRBJ2-2	TRBV2	CASSDGTSGGTGELFF
TRBJ2-7	TRBV5-6	CASSVGLAYNYEQYF
TRBJ2-3	TRBV11-2	CASREIIGRAADTQYF
TRBJ1-2	TRBV4-1	CASSQVSGTNYGYTF
TRBJ2-1	TRBV20-1	CSARPPGLAGGEQFF
TRBJ2-7	TRBV28	CASSSPGEQYF
TRBJ2-4	TRBV20-1	CSARGQAKNIQYF
TRBJ2-1	TRBV6-5	CASSLQNYNEQFF
TRBJ2-6	TRBV9	CASSVGRATGANVLTF
TRBJ2-7	TRBV27	CASSEVPFGRYEQYF
TRBJ2-7	TRBV4-1	CASSQAGLAVGSYEQYF
TRBJ2-5	TRBV7-9	CASSYAGRETQYF
TRBJ2-2	TRBV29-1	CSVYRGGVPGELFF
TRBJ2-1	TRBV12-3/TRBV12-4	CASSEAGRVNEQFF
TRBJ2-1	TRBV20-1	CSARDRAGSTREQFF
TRBJ2-7	TRBV5-1	CASSIDRQGVYEQYF
TRBJ1-1	TRBV2	CAIKGQGPYEAFF
TRBJ2-5	TRBV29-1	CSGNRVQETQYF
TRBJ2-7	TRBV20-1	CSARLGGLHEQYF
TRBJ2-7	TRBV7-3	CASSFTGGSYEQYF
TRBJ2-5	TRBV25-1	CASSESGGAETQYF
TRBJ2-7	TRBV20-1	CSARGPQSLEQYF
TRBJ2-1	TRBV29-1	CSVRGQRIDNEQFF
TRBJ2-7	TRBV28	CASSLAVEQYF
TRBJ1-5	TRBV6-5	CASSYTGGINQPQHF
TRBJ2-7	TRBV27	CASRTTRGSSYEQYF
TRBJ2-7	TRBV7-2	CASSLNWPQEQYF
TRBJ2-1	TRBV6-1	CASQATGGNEQFF
TRBJ2-1	TRBV5-1	CASSRSSGIVYNEQFF